The 19 T cell receptor beta chains given below trace back to one sample, sequenced in a study of beta chain features in type 1 diabetes. Every bit of the isolated RNA underwent reverse transcription, so sequencing read expressed TCRB transcripts. Method: immunoSEQ multiplex PCR; TCRdb's copy keeps in-frame clones and lacks some. The sample records 900,000 or so clones, 15% to 20% being singletons. The source material was naive CD4+ T cells from blood. The receptor set was obtained from a young woman in good health.

The table lists this clone with a few counts. J is TRBJ1-2 and V is TRBV5-4; TRBD1 aligns across 9 bases. The germline V gene has CDR1 SGHNT and CDR2 YYREEE (reference sequence). The CDR3 runs 16 residues. The V gene end was trimmed by 4 bases and the J gene end by 3 bases; junction bases not matched to a gene: 10. CDR3 DNA: TGTGCCAGCAGCCACTTACAGGGGGCGCGAGACTATGGCTACACCTTC. This sequence encodes CASSHLQGARDYGYTF.

The chain has TRBV5-4 and TRBJ2-5; 7 bases are a match to TRBD1. This CDR3 has 13 residues. The V segment lost 2 bases and the J segment 4 bases; nucleotides outside the gene matches: 2. In germline, CDR1 is SGHNT, CDR2 YYREEE (reference sequence). As DNA, the CDR3 is TGTGCCAGCAGCTTCGGGACAGTAGAGACCCAGTACTTC. This encodes CASSFGTVETQYF.

This clone was detected a few times. The chain has TRBV27 and TRBJ1-4; D is possibly TRBD1 (5 bases). The germline CDR1 and CDR2 sequences are MNHEY and SMNVEV (reference sequence). CDR3 length: 13 amino acids. Trimming left V 1 base short and J 9 bases short, with 9 bases between. In DNA, the CDR3 is TGTGCCAGCAGTTTATTCCAGGGCCAAAAACTGTTTTTT. Protein sequence: CASSLFQGQKLFF.

In this sample, this clone turned up a few times. The rearrangement uses TRBV28 and TRBJ1-1; weak D call: TRBD1 (5 bases). The V gene's germline CDR1 is MDHEN and CDR2 SYDVKM. The V and J ends lost 7 bases and 5 bases respectively, with 17 bases between them. This CDR3 spans 14 amino acids. The CDR3 DNA reads as TGTGCCAGCACCCCCGGGCAGGGTGGAACTGAAGCTTTCTTT. This codes for CASTPGQGGTEAFF.

This clone was observed a handful of times. The chain has TRBV10-3 and TRBJ2-3; a possible D gene is TRBD2 (5 bases). V dropped 5 bases and J dropped 14 bases, with 20 bases sitting between them. The CDR3 is 13 amino acids. In germline, CDR1 is ENHRY, CDR2 SYGVKD. CDR3 bases: TGTGCCATCAGTCCGGGATTTGTAACGGAGGTGTATTTT. This codes for CAISPGFVTEVYF.

This clone was observed a handful of times. The CDR3 DNA sequence: TGTGCCAGCAGTTACTCATCACACAGGGGAAAAGCTTTCTTT. Translating gives CASSYSSHRGKAFF. The gene calls are TRBV6-6 and TRBJ1-1, with 7 bases lining up with TRBD1. The CDR3 is 14 residues long. The V gene's germline CDR1 is MNHNY and CDR2 SVGAGI (reference sequence). The J segment lost 9 bases and the V segment lost 0 bases, leaving 7 bases of the junction unmatched.

This clone was detected once. The chain uses TRBV5-4 and TRBJ1-2, with a weak D call TRBD1 (5 bases). CDR1 and CDR2 (germline): SGHNT, YYREEE (reference sequence). The ends were cut back, 1 base at V and 8 bases at J, with 12 bases in the middle. The CDR3 contains 13 residues. DNA for the CDR3: TGTGCCAGCAGCTTGCTGGGGACGTTGGGCTACACCTTC. Amino acids: CASSLLGTLGYTF.

This clone was picked up a small number of times. The J gene is TRBJ2-3, the V gene TRBV5-1; 9 positions agree with TRBD1. CDR1 is SGHRS, CDR2 YFSETQ, per germline. The CDR3 spans 14 residues. V shed 3 bases, J shed 4 bases, and the junction held 3 bases outside the gene matches. The CDR3 loop is CASSSGTGSDTQYF. CDR3 nucleotide sequence: TGCGCCAGCAGCTCCGGGACAGGGTCAGATACGCAGTATTTT. Using reference TRBV5-1 and TRBJ2-3 for the parts outside the CDR3, the full variable domain is KAGVTQTPRYLIKTRGQQVTLSCSPISGHRSVSWYQQTPGQGLQFLFEYFSETQRNKGNFPGRFSGRQFSNSRSEMNVSTLELGDSALYLCASSSGTGSDTQYFGPGTRLTVL.

In this sample, this clone turned up a few times. The V gene is TRBV28, the J gene TRBJ2-1, with D hard to call. The CDR3 loop spans 14 amino acids. From germline, CDR1 is MDHEN and CDR2 SYDVKM. Trimming left V 5 bases short and J 9 bases short, with 17 bases between. The CDR3, as DNA: TGTGCCAGCAGTCGCAAACTCGGCCTCGGTGAGCAGTTCTTC. This gives the protein CASSRKLGLGEQFF.

This chain joins TRBV27 and TRBJ2-2; D call uncertain. The ends were cut back, 8 bases at V and 2 bases at J, with 15 bases in the middle. The length of the CDR3 is 15 residues. Per the germline V gene, CDR1 is MNHEY and CDR2 is SMNVEV (reference sequence). CDR3 sequence (DNA): TGTGCCAGCCACCCCATGGCGTCCAACACCGGGGAGCTGTTTTTT. This gives the protein CASHPMASNTGELFF.

The gene calls are TRBV9 and TRBJ1-1, with 9 positions matching TRBD1. The CDR3 totals 15 residues. V was clipped by 7 bases and J by 1 base; unmatched bases: 8. CDR1 is SGDLS and CDR2 is YYNGEE in the germline V gene. CDR3 protein: CASGPVGQGNTEAFF. The CDR3 DNA reads TGTGCCAGCGGACCAGTGGGACAGGGGAACACTGAAGCTTTCTTT.

V gene TRBV7-2 combines with J gene TRBJ2-3; TRBD1 matches at 7 bases. J lost 0 bases, V lost 5 bases, and 5 bases had no gene match. Per germline, CDR1 SGHTA and CDR2 FQGNSA. CDR3 size: 15 residues. The CDR3, as DNA: TGTGCCAGCAGCCCCCGACAGGGTAGCACAGATACGCAGTATTTT. This encodes CASSPRQGSTDTQYF.

This clone was counted a few times. The chain combines TRBV28 with TRBJ2-7, with 7 bases identical to TRBD2. The V segment lost 4 bases and the J segment 2 bases; nucleotides outside the gene matches: 8. Looked up from germline, CDR1 is MDHEN and CDR2 is SYDVKM. The CDR3 runs 15 residues. The CDR3 DNA is TGTGCCAGCAGTTCACGATACGGGACTACCTACGAGCAGTACTTC. Its protein is CASSSRYGTTYEQYF.

Regarding this clone: Compared with germline, one end of the junction differs, possibly owing to a read error. V is TRBV4-2 and J is TRBJ2-3; 10 bases fit TRBD2. This CDR3 has 17 amino acids. CDR1 LGHNA and CDR2 YNFKEQ come from the germline V gene. DNA of the CDR3: TGTGCCGGCAGCCAAGGAGGACTAGCGGAGAGCACAGATACGCAGTATTTT. The encoded protein is CAGSQGGLAESTDTQYF.

V gene TRBV18 combines with J gene TRBJ2-7, with D maybe TRBD1 (6 bases). In germline, CDR1 is KGHSH, CDR2 LQKENI. This CDR3 spans 15 amino acids. Trimming shortened V by 3 bases and J by 0 bases, and 12 bases separated the two germline ends. As DNA, the CDR3 is TGTGCCAGCTCACCGAGCCGGGACATCTCCTACGAGCAGTACTTC. This translates into CASSPSRDISYEQYF. Complete variable domain (other parts from reference TRBV18 and TRBJ2-7): NAGVMQNPRHLVRRRGQEARLRCSPMKGHSHVYWYRQLPEEGLKFMVYLQKENIIDESGMPKERFSAEFPKEGPSILRIQQVVRGDSAAYFCASSPSRDISYEQYFGPGTRLTVT.

The table lists this clone with a few counts. The chain recombines TRBV6-5 with TRBJ1-5; TRBD1 might be the D (6 bases). The germline V and J ends were trimmed by 2 bases and 7 bases, with 12 bases remaining between them. This CDR3 has 14 residues. Germline V gene data show CDR1 as MNHEY and CDR2 as SVGAGI. The CDR3 DNA sequence: TGTGCCAGCAGTTACGCCAGGGGAGGGCAGCCCCAGCATTTT. Translation gives CASSYARGGQPQHF.

This clone was seen a handful of times. V is TRBV6-6 and J is TRBJ2-1; 8 bases fit TRBD1. V lost 6 bases, J lost 5 bases, and 6 bases stayed unmatched. CDR3 length: 14 residues. Looked up from germline, CDR1 is MNHNY and CDR2 is SVGAGI (reference sequence). The CDR3 region has the DNA TGTGCCAGCAGCCGCGGACAGGGAGACAATGAGCAGTTCTTC. Encoded protein: CASSRGQGDNEQFF.

V gene TRBV6-1 combines with J gene TRBJ1-3; no definite D call. This CDR3 contains 11 residues. Germline V CDR1 and CDR2: MNHNS, SASEGT. Trimming left V 6 bases short and J 3 bases short, with 3 bases between. CDR3 region: CASRGGNTIYF. The CDR3 nucleotides read TGTGCCAGCAGGGGTGGAAACACCATATATTTT.

The sample holds a few counts of this clone. The chain combines TRBV15 with TRBJ2-7; no firm D call. This CDR3 is 11 amino acids long. The germline V gene has CDR1 LNHNV and CDR2 YYDKDF (reference sequence). Trimming cost V 5 bases and J 3 bases, with 5 bases left between them. The CDR3 region has the DNA TGTGCCACCAGCGGATACTACGAGCAGTACTTC. This codes for CATSGYYEQYF.